The 2 T cell receptor beta chains below were found in one sample sequenced in a study of T cell clonality in common variable immunodeficiency. Some clones are missing from TCRdb's copy, which holds only in-frame ones; the method was immunoSEQ multiplex PCR. This sample includes around 50,000 clones with no singletons; its ten biggest clones take up 5.4%. The sequenced material came from peripheral blood mononuclear cells. These receptors were obtained from a person aged 18-70 years in good health.

This clone was picked up many times. The read ends 3 residues before the CDR3 terminus; that terminus is restored from the germline J gene. The chain recombines TRBV7-2 with TRBJ2-7, with 10 nucleotides matching TRBD1. Per the germline V gene, CDR1 is SGHTA and CDR2 is FQGNSA. The CDR3 has 15 residues. V lost 2 bases to trimming and J lost 4 bases; unmatched junction nucleotides: 5. The DNA read from the CDR3 is TGTGCCAGCAGCTTATTTGGGACAGGGGCATACGAG. Translation: CASSLFGTGAYE. The full CDR3 protein is CASSLFGTGAYEQYF.

This clone was counted ten times or more. The read terminates 3 residues ahead of where the CDR3 ends, so the germline J gene completes it. The gene calls are TRBV30 and TRBJ1-2, with D perhaps matching TRBD1 (6 bases). Trimming shortened V by 2 bases and J by 0 bases, and 13 bases separated the two germline ends. The length of the CDR3 is 15 residues. Germline assignment: CDR1 GTSNPN and CDR2 SVGIG (reference sequence). The CDR3 sequence: CAWSPPDRTNYGYTF. The sequenced CDR3 bases are TGTGCCTGGAGTCCCCCGGACAGAACTAACTATGGC.